The 20 T cell receptor beta chains below all came from one sample that was sequenced in a study of shared clonotypes between healthy human individuals. Sequencing used immunoSEQ multiplex PCR; TCRdb keeps in-frame clones, though not all of them. The sample shows some 470,000 clones, 76% of them seen only once. What was sequenced was PBMCs. All receptors come from a woman aged 40 to 50 in good health. Some clones in this sample may be carry-over from other donors' samples.

This clone turned up a few times. The chain uses TRBV10-2 and TRBJ2-3; possible D gene TRBD2, 5 bases. The CDR3 sequence is 14 residues long. V was shortened by 0 bases and J by 6 bases, with 10 bases between the two germline ends. Germline assignment: CDR1 WSHSY and CDR2 SAAADI. The CDR3 DNA sequence: TGCGCCAGCAGTGAGTCCGGGTCGGGGGATACGCAGTATTTT. It codes for CASSESGSGDTQYF.

The V gene is TRBV28, the J gene TRBJ2-1, with TRBD2 as a possible D gene (6 bases). The germline CDR1 and CDR2 sequences are MDHEN and SYDVKM. The V end was cut by 7 bases, the J end by 4 bases, with 17 bases between. The CDR3 spans 15 residues. This CDR3 reads CASTHLTSRYNEQFF. As DNA, the CDR3 is TGTGCCAGCACCCACCTCACTAGCAGATACAATGAGCAGTTCTTC.

The chain carries TRBV29-1 and TRBJ2-6, with D unclear. The CDR3 is 14 residues long. Looked up from germline, CDR1 is SQVTM and CDR2 is ANQGSEA. Trimming pared 3 bases from V and 0 bases from J, leaving 6 bases between. The CDR3 spells CSVDPGSGANVLTF. CDR3 bases: TGCAGCGTTGATCCGGGCTCTGGGGCCAACGTCCTGACTTTC.

The V and J genes are TRBV5-6 and TRBJ1-1, with TRBD1 as a possible D gene (5 bases). V lost 1 base and J lost 1, with 11 bases in between. Germline-derived CDR1 and CDR2 are SGHDT and YYEEEE. The CDR3 spans 15 residues. The chain's CDR3 is CASSLIGRENTEAFF. DNA for the CDR3: TGTGCCAGCAGCTTGATAGGCAGGGAGAACACTGAAGCTTTCTTT.

The rearrangement joins TRBV5-4 to TRBJ1-2, with D possibly TRBD1 on 6 matching bases. The CDR3 is 15 amino acids. Germline loops: CDR1 SGHNT, CDR2 YYREEE (reference sequence). Trimming took 4 bases from V and 0 from J, leaving 13 bases between them. The CDR3 reads CASSRGQLANYGYTF. In DNA form, the CDR3 reads TGTGCCAGCAGCCGTGGACAGCTTGCTAACTATGGCTACACCTTC.

V usage is TRBV18 and J usage is TRBJ2-5; 9 bases are shared with TRBD2. There are 15 residues in the CDR3. V lost 0 bases, J lost 2 bases, and 1 base stayed unmatched. Germline values: CDR1 KGHSH, CDR2 LQKENI. The CDR3 nucleotides are TGTGCCAGCTCACCACCGGGACTAGCTCAAGAGACCCAGTACTTC. Translating gives CASSPPGLAQETQYF. The variable domain in full, completed from reference TRBV18 and TRBJ2-5, reads NAGVMQNPRHLVRRRGQEARLRCSPMKGHSHVYWYRQLPEEGLKFMVYLQKENIIDESGMPKERFSAEFPKEGPSILRIQQVVRGDSAAYFCASSPPGLAQETQYFGPGTRLLVL.

The genes are TRBV29-1 and TRBJ2-5; TRBD1 aligns across 9 bases. The J call may be incorrect, as the DNA end agrees better with TRBJ2-7. The CDR3 consists of 14 residues. Germline CDR1 reads SQVTM; CDR2 reads ANQGSEA. CDR3 DNA sequence: TGCAGCGTCCAAATACCGGGACAGGGTCACGAGCAGTACTTC. Its protein is CSVQIPGQGHEQYF.

The chain has TRBV18 and TRBJ2-2; maybe TRBD1 (5 bases). This CDR3 has 16 amino acids. Germline lookup yields CDR1 KGHSH and CDR2 LQKENI. The germline V and J ends were trimmed by 3 bases and 7 bases, with 18 bases remaining between them. The CDR3 spells CASSPSKGLDGGELFF. DNA of the CDR3: TGTGCCAGCTCACCCTCGAAGGGGCTAGACGGCGGGGAGCTGTTTTTT.

J is TRBJ1-5 and V is TRBV19; 8 positions match TRBD1. The CDR3 runs 16 residues. V dropped 4 bases and J dropped 5; count of bases not matched to a gene: 10. Germline-derived CDR1 and CDR2 are LNHDA and SQIVND (reference sequence). DNA of the CDR3: TGTGCCAGTAGTAACCGACTCGGGACAGGCCATCAGCCCCAGCATTTT. Protein sequence: CASSNRLGTGHQPQHF. The whole variable domain, remainder taken from reference TRBV19 and TRBJ1-5, is DGGITQSPKYLFRKEGQNVTLSCEQNLNHDAMYWYRQDPGQGLRLIYYSQIVNDFQKGDIAEGYSVSREKKESFPLTVTSAQKNPTAFYLCASSNRLGTGHQPQHFGDGTRLSIL.

Written as DNA, the CDR3 is TGCGCCAGCAGTGACCGGGCTCCAACCACTGAAGCTTTCTTT. It yields the protein CASSDRAPTTEAFF. The rearrangement uses TRBV10-2 and TRBJ1-1; D gene unclear. Trimming left V 3 bases short and J 4 bases short, with 12 bases between. This CDR3 region has 14 residues. Germline CDR1 WSHSY, CDR2 SAAADI.

The chain employs TRBV19 and TRBJ2-5; D is unresolved. In germline, CDR1 is LNHDA, CDR2 SQIVND (reference sequence). CDR3 length: 14 amino acids. Between the trimmed V and J ends, which lost 2 bases and 2 bases, there was a span of 9 bases. This chain's CDR3 is CASSIRHTQETQYF. The CDR3 DNA reads TGTGCCAGTAGTATAAGACATACGCAAGAGACCCAGTACTTC. Variable domain in full (rest from reference TRBV19 and TRBJ2-5): DGGITQSPKYLFRKEGQNVTLSCEQNLNHDAMYWYRQDPGQGLRLIYYSQIVNDFQKGDIAEGYSVSREKKESFPLTVTSAQKNPTAFYLCASSIRHTQETQYFGPGTRLLVL.

The chain uses TRBV18 and TRBJ1-4; TRBD1 agrees at 7 bases. The V gene end was trimmed by 2 bases and the J gene end by 7 bases; junction bases not matched to a gene: 4. Per germline, CDR1 KGHSH and CDR2 LQKENI. The CDR3 is 14 residues long. CDR3 bases: TGTGCCAGCTCACCAGCCCAGGGGGGTGAAAAACTGTTTTTT. Protein product: CASSPAQGGEKLFF.

This chain uses TRBV4-2 with TRBJ2-7, with D unclear. Germline V CDR1 and CDR2: LGHNA, YNFKEQ. The V end was cut by 6 bases, the J end by 6 bases, with 18 bases between. CDR3 size: 14 residues. In nucleotides, the CDR3 is TGTGCCAGCAGTCAAACCGCTTATGATCTCGAGCAGTACTTC. This translates into CASSQTAYDLEQYF.

The rearrangement joins TRBV9 to TRBJ2-3; 7 nucleotides align to TRBD1. With 2 bases clipped from V and 3 bases from J, the junction kept 3 bases outside the gene matches. The CDR3 spans 14 residues. The germline gives CDR1 SGDLS, CDR2 YYNGEE. DNA of the CDR3: TGTGCCAGCAGCGTTCAGGGGGATACAGATACGCAGTATTTT. This gives the protein CASSVQGDTDTQYF.

The chain couples TRBV5-1 to TRBJ2-3; unclear D gene. Germline CDR1 reads SGHRS; CDR2 reads YFSETQ. The CDR3 spans 15 residues. Deletions cut 0 bases from V and 0 bases from J, with 8 bases between. The CDR3 reads CASSLEGTSTDTQYF. As DNA, the CDR3 is TGCGCCAGCAGCTTGGAGGGAACTAGCACAGATACGCAGTATTTT.

This rearrangement joins TRBV6-1 to TRBJ2-5, with D possibly being TRBD1 (6 bases). The germline V and J ends were trimmed by 4 bases and 5 bases, with 14 bases remaining between them. Germline assignment: CDR1 MNHNS and CDR2 SASEGT. This CDR3 is built from 14 residues. In nucleotides, the CDR3 is TGTGCCAGCAGTGGGAGAGATAGGGGGGAGACCCAGTACTTC. It encodes CASSGRDRGETQYF.

The chain combines TRBV27 with TRBJ2-3; 12 nucleotides match TRBD2. Germline V lookup: CDR1 MNHEY, CDR2 SMNVEV (reference sequence). The length of the CDR3 is 14 residues. Unmatched junction bases numbered 2, after V lost 5 bases and J lost 5 bases. DNA for the CDR3: TGTGCCAGCAGTCCTAGCGGGAGGGTAGATACGCAGTATTTT. It translates to CASSPSGRVDTQYF.

This clone was seen more than once but under ten times. The rearrangement joins TRBV28 to TRBJ1-5; no reliable D call. The germline CDR1 and CDR2 sequences are MDHEN and SYDVKM. Trimming took off 7 bases at V and 0 bases at J, with 13 bases between the two ends. This CDR3 comprises 15 residues. The CDR3 loop reads CASKTGRDSNQPQHF. The CDR3 DNA is TGTGCCAGCAAAACGGGGAGGGATAGCAATCAGCCCCAGCATTTT.

The CDR3 loop reads CASSSDRGLREFNEQFF. CDR3 DNA sequence: TGTGCCAGCAGCTCGGACAGGGGGCTGCGGGAGTTCAATGAGCAGTTCTTC. The gene calls are TRBV5-4 and TRBJ2-1, with TRBD1 matching over 11 bases. V was pared by 3 bases and J by 6 bases, with 11 bases of the junction left unmatched. The CDR3 is 17 residues long. Germline CDR1 SGHNT, CDR2 YYREEE (reference sequence).

This rearrangement joins TRBV5-1 to TRBJ1-2; 12 nucleotides align to TRBD1. CDR3 length: 15 amino acids. The V gene end was trimmed by 4 bases and the J gene end by 3 bases; junction bases not matched to a gene: 4. Germline CDR1 reads SGHRS; CDR2 reads YFSETQ. The CDR3 spells CASSPGTGGDYGYTF. Written as DNA, the CDR3 is TGCGCCAGCAGCCCTGGGACAGGGGGCGACTATGGCTACACCTTC.